The 9 T cell receptor beta chains below come from one sample, sequenced in a study of blood T cell repertoires in COVID-19. Clones were sequenced by immunoSEQ multiplex PCR, and TCRdb holds only the in-frame ones, with some missing. Found here are roughly 200,000 clones, over 75% of them singletons; the top ten hold 5% to 8%. The sequenced material came from peripheral blood. These receptors were obtained from a middle-aged woman who had recovered from COVID-19.

This chain uses TRBV5-1 with TRBJ2-2; 8 bases match TRBD2. The junction had 10 bases not matched to a gene; V was cut back by 2 bases and J by 4 bases. The CDR3 is made up of 17 amino acids. Per the germline V gene, CDR1 is SGHRS and CDR2 is YFSETQ. The CDR3 sequence is CASSFGWSGSGTGELFF. The DNA for the CDR3 is TGCGCCAGCAGCTTCGGTTGGAGCGGGAGTGGCACCGGGGAGCTGTTTTTT.

The rearrangement links TRBV5-1 to TRBJ2-7; 11 nucleotides match TRBD2. Germline values: CDR1 SGHRS, CDR2 YFSETQ. V trimming: 4 bases; J trimming: 7 bases; junction bases outside the gene matches: 10. This CDR3 spans 15 amino acids. CDR3 nucleotide sequence: TGCGCCAGCAGCGCTACTAGCGGGAGTAGGTTGGAGCAGTACTTC. Encoded protein: CASSATSGSRLEQYF.

V gene TRBV3-1 (or the pseudogene TRBV3-2) combines with J gene TRBJ2-7; D is possibly TRBD2 (6 bases). The CDR3 loop spans 17 amino acids. The germline CDR1 and CDR2 sequences are LGHDT and YNNKEL (reference sequence). V was cut by 0 bases and J by 1 base, with 16 bases left in between. Here the CDR3 reads CASSQEGVWGESYEQYF. Written as DNA, the CDR3 is TGTGCCAGCAGCCAAGAGGGAGTTTGGGGGGAGTCCTACGAGCAGTACTTC.

The chain joins TRBV27 to TRBJ2-1; 9 nucleotides match TRBD2. The CDR3 is made up of 15 amino acids. V was pared by 9 bases and J by 4 bases, with 10 bases of the junction left unmatched. Germline-derived CDR1 and CDR2 are MNHEY and SMNVEV (reference sequence). CDR3 region: CASGSGSQWYNEQFF. The CDR3 coding sequence is TGTGCCAGTGGTAGCGGGAGTCAGTGGTACAATGAGCAGTTCTTC.

This chain connects TRBV18 to TRBJ2-1; the D gene is possibly TRBD2 (5 bases). Trimming cost V 3 bases and J 4 bases, with 13 bases left between them. Germline assignment: CDR1 KGHSH and CDR2 LQKENI. CDR3 length: 15 amino acids. This CDR3 is CASSPSGLLYNEQFF. As DNA, the CDR3 is TGTGCCAGCTCACCGAGCGGTCTTCTATACAATGAGCAGTTCTTC.

This sequence joins TRBV2 and TRBJ2-7, with 7 bases aligning to TRBD2. The CDR3 is 16 residues long. Losses at the gene ends were 3 bases for V and 0 bases for J; bases not matched to a gene: 8. The germline gives CDR1 SNHLY, CDR2 FYNNEI. CDR3 sequence: CASSDRGLADSYEQYF. The CDR3 DNA sequence: TGTGCCAGCAGTGATCGCGGTCTAGCGGACTCCTACGAGCAGTACTTC.

The chain joins TRBV7-3 to TRBJ2-7; a weak D match, TRBD2 (6 bases). There are 12 residues in the CDR3. V lost 4 bases and J 7 bases, leaving 11 bases between the germline ends. CDR1 is SGHTA, CDR2 FQGTGA, per germline. CDR3 coding DNA: TGTGCCAGCAGCTCCCCCGGGGGTGAGCAGTACTTC. Translated: CASSSPGGEQYF.

This clone was seen only once. J is TRBJ2-1 and V is TRBV29-1; 7 bases align to TRBD2. Germline lookup yields CDR1 SQVTM and CDR2 ANQGSEA. V shed 5 bases and J 7 bases; nucleotides not matched to a gene: 8. The CDR3 has 13 amino acids. The CDR3, as DNA: TGCAGCGTTCTAGGACTAGTCAGTAATGAGCAGTTCTTC. Encoded protein: CSVLGLVSNEQFF.

The chain combines TRBV24-1 with TRBJ1-2; TRBD1 matches 11 bases. The V gene end was trimmed by 4 bases and the J gene end by 6 bases; junction bases not matched to a gene: 3. CDR3 size: 14 residues. From germline, CDR1 is KGHDR and CDR2 SFDVKD. DNA for the CDR3: TGTGCCACCAGTGACCCGGGACAGGGGGATGGCTACACCTTC. It is translated as CATSDPGQGDGYTF.